These 30 T cell receptor beta chains originate from one sample sequenced in a study of tumor-infiltrating lymphocytes in oesophageal squamous cell carcinoma. TCRdb analysed the PCR reads with MiXCR anew, one entry per CDR3 protein. The repertoire holds some 25,000 distinct CDR3 sequences, with roughly 40% as singletons. Material: esophageal tumor tissue. The receptors originated from a male donor with esophageal squamous cell carcinoma.

Many counts were recorded for this clonotype. V gene TRBV5-5 combines with J gene TRBJ1-6; 7 nucleotides agree with TRBD1. V dropped 7 bases and J dropped 7; count of bases not matched to a gene: 8. CDR3 length equals 14 residues. Germline CDR1 SGHKS, CDR2 YYEKEE (reference sequence). The CDR3 loop is CASSEDRQNSPLHF. The CDR3 DNA reads as TGTGCCAGCTCAGAGGACAGGCAAAATTCACCCCTCCACTTT. The entire variable domain, with the rest obtained from reference TRBV5-5 and TRBJ1-6, is as follows: DAGVTQSPTHLIKTRGQQVTLRCSPISGHKSVSWYQQVLGQGPQFIFQYYEKEERGRGNFPDRFSARQFPNYSSELNVNALLLGDSALYLCASSEDRQNSPLHFGNGTRLTVT.

The rearrangement links TRBV6-6 to TRBJ2-1, with 8 bases matching TRBD2. Near its end, the DNA agrees better with TRBJ2-5, so the J call may be wrong. The CDR3 runs 15 residues. Germline lookup yields CDR1 MNHNY and CDR2 SVGAGI (reference sequence). The CDR3 is CASRPGTRHRETQYF. The CDR3 coding sequence is TGTGCCAGCAGACCCGGGACTAGGCATCGTGAGACCCAGTACTTC.

The chain uses TRBV4-3 and TRBJ2-5; 7 nucleotides agree with TRBD2. Germline V CDR1 and CDR2: LGHNA, YSLEER. V shed 3 bases, J shed 0 bases, and the junction held 10 bases outside the gene matches. The CDR3 totals 17 residues. The CDR3 loop reads CASSHRTTGLHQETQYF. The CDR3 bases are TGCGCCAGCAGCCACCGCACCACGGGACTACACCAAGAGACCCAGTACTTC.

V is TRBV28 and J is TRBJ2-3, with D tentatively TRBD2 (6 bases). Germline V gene data show CDR1 as MDHEN and CDR2 as SYDVKM. Trimming took 10 bases from V and 8 from J, leaving 28 bases between them. The CDR3 runs to 16 residues. As DNA, the CDR3 is TGTGCCACACGCCGGTTCAGGGAGCGGGCAGGCGGTACGCAGTATTTT. As protein: CATRRFRERAGGTQYF.

This clonotype was recorded many times. Here the CDR3 DNA reads TGTGCCAGCAGCCAGCAGGAGGGGGATACGCAGTATTTT. Amino acid sequence: CASSQQEGDTQYF. The chain joins TRBV14 to TRBJ2-3, with D possibly TRBD2 on 6 matching bases. Trimming removed 3 bases from V and 6 bases from J, with 10 bases in between. CDR1 and CDR2 from the germline V gene are SGHDN and FVKESK. This CDR3 contains 13 residues.

The chain has TRBV24-1 and TRBJ2-4; 7 bases map to TRBD1. Per the germline V gene, CDR1 is KGHDR and CDR2 is SFDVKD. V lost 3 bases to trimming and J lost 13 bases; unmatched junction nucleotides: 17. The CDR3 has 16 amino acids. The CDR3 nucleotides read TGTGCCACCAGTGATCCGATAGGGGGCGCCTACAATGAGCAGTACTTC. It encodes CATSDPIGGAYNEQYF.

This clonotype was seen ten or more times. J is TRBJ2-5 and V is TRBV27, with no clear D. From germline, CDR1 is MNHEY and CDR2 SMNVEV (reference sequence). CDR3 length: 14 residues. V was clipped by 1 base and J by 3 bases, with 9 bases between them. In DNA, the CDR3 is TGTGCCAGCAGTTTATGGGGTCAGGAAGAGACCCAGTACTTC. Translated: CASSLWGQEETQYF.

This chain joins TRBV4-1 and TRBJ1-4; unclear D gene. The ends were cut back, 4 bases at V and 8 bases at J, with 11 bases in the middle. Germline V gene lookup returns CDR1 MGHRA and CDR2 YSYEKL. The CDR3 is 13 amino acids. The CDR3 region is CASSLITREKLFF. The CDR3 DNA reads TGCGCCAGCAGCCTGATAACCCGGGAAAAACTGTTTTTT.

Remarks on this clonotype: The limits of the CDR3 on the DNA are not certain, so only TCRdb's listed CDR3 is given. The V gene is TRBV7-3, the J gene TRBJ2-6; the table's D call, TRBD2, has no DNA check behind it. Germline V gives CDR1 SGHTA, CDR2 FQGTGA. The CDR3 has 18 residues if both end residues are counted. CDR3 sequence: CASSWIPGSGRLGAVLRF.

The chain links TRBV7-3 to TRBJ2-1, with 7 bases matching TRBD2. The DNA end is a closer match to TRBJ2-7, so the J assignment may be wrong. In germline, CDR1 is SGHTA, CDR2 FQGTGA. The CDR3 runs to 15 residues. CDR3 coding DNA: TGTGCCAGCAGCCCGCGTGGGCGGGAGTATGACGAGCAGTACTTC. Its translation: CASSPRGREYDEQYF.

The chain has TRBV7-6 and TRBJ2-3; 11 bases line up with TRBD2. This CDR3 spans 15 amino acids. With V trimmed by 5 bases and J by 1 base, 2 bases remained unmatched. CDR1 and CDR2 (germline): SGHVS, FNYEAQ. This CDR3 is CASSQTSGGTDTQYF. In DNA form, the CDR3 reads TGTGCCAGCAGCCAGACTAGCGGGGGCACAGATACGCAGTATTTT.

Comments on this clonotype: A much bigger clone sits one base away, suggesting this may be a read error. The CDR3 bases are TGTGCCAGCAGTACTAGCGGGGGGGCAGGTGAGCAGTACTTC. Translated: CASSTSGGAGEQYF. The chain joins TRBV2 to TRBJ2-5; 13 bases are shared with TRBD2. With V trimmed by 5 bases and J by 11 bases, 8 bases remained unmatched. The CDR3 is 14 residues long. Germline V gene sequence: CDR1 SNHLY, CDR2 FYNNEI.

At least ten counts were recorded for this clonotype. V and J are TRBV18 and TRBJ2-5; no clear D. The CDR3 loop spans 13 amino acids. The germline V gene encodes CDR1 KGHSH and CDR2 LQKENI. Trimming removed 3 bases at V and 5 bases at J, with 10 bases between. CDR3 region: CASSPTQTETQYF. The DNA of the CDR3 is TGTGCCAGCTCACCGACCCAAACTGAGACCCAGTACTTC.

Worth noting for this clonotype: At one end the junction does not follow the germline gene, possibly because of a read error. V and J are TRBV3-1 and TRBJ2-5; a possible D gene is TRBD2 (5 bases). The CDR3 runs to 16 residues. Germline CDR1 reads LGHDT; CDR2 reads YNNKEL (reference sequence). CDR3 in amino acids: CASSQDMAGPYNEQFF. DNA of the CDR3: TGTGCCAGCAGCCAAGATATGGCGGGCCCTTACAATGAGCAGTTCTTT.

This clonotype showed up many times. The chain has TRBV23-1 and TRBJ2-1; 10 nucleotides agree with TRBD2. TRBV23-1 is an ORF for which the function is uncertain. The CDR3 is 19 amino acids. V was pared by 4 bases and J by 4 bases, with 16 bases of the junction left unmatched. The DNA for the CDR3 is TGCGCCAGCAGTCCTCTATACAAGTTAGCGGGAGGATCGTACAATGAGCAGTTCTTC. It encodes CASSPLYKLAGGSYNEQFF.

Worth noting for this clonotype: This likely comes from a read error, as the CDR3 has no conserved phenylalanine or tryptophan at its end. No DNA is shown, since the ends of the CDR3 on it are uncertain; the CDR3 is the one TCRdb lists. The V call is TRBV12-3 or TRBV12-4, the J call TRBJ2-5; the table assigns TRBD2, which was not confirmed against the DNA. The CDR3 adds up to 19 amino acids, both ends counted. CDR3 residues: CASSFEVRVPYNSPLHFGN.

Details on this clonotype: With a much larger clone just one base away, this may be a read error. This rearrangement joins TRBV5-1 to TRBJ1-4; D is ambiguous. The V end was cut by 4 bases, the J end by 0 bases, with 10 bases between. The CDR3 runs 15 residues. From germline, CDR1 is SGHRS and CDR2 YFSETQ. CDR3 sequence reads: CASSPTESTNEKLFF. Here the CDR3 DNA reads TGCGCCAGCAGCCCGACGGAGTCAACTAATGAAAAACTGTTTTTT.

The chain combines TRBV28 with TRBJ2-5, with D possibly matching TRBD1 (5 bases). The better agreement between TRBJ1-2 and the DNA end casts doubt on the J call. The germline CDR1 and CDR2 sequences are MDHEN and SYDVKM. The CDR3 length is 14 residues. Written as DNA, the CDR3 is TGTGCCAGCAGTTTAGGGGCCCAGCTCTATGGCTACACCTTC. Translating it yields CASSLGAQLYGYTF.

This chain links TRBV15 with TRBJ1-3; TRBD1 matches at 7 bases. This CDR3 contains 15 residues. Trimming took 5 bases from V and 0 from J; bases not matched to a gene: 4. Germline V gene data show CDR1 as LNHNV and CDR2 as YYDKDF (reference sequence). The CDR3 protein is CATSRGTVSGNTIYF. For the CDR3, the DNA is TGTGCCACCAGCCGCGGGACAGTCTCTGGAAACACCATATATTTT. Based on the CDR3 plus reference TRBV15 and TRBJ1-3, the full variable domain is DAMVIQNPRYQVTQFGKPVTLSCSQTLNHNVMYWYQQKSSQAPKLLFHYYDKDFNNEADTPDNFQSRRPNTSFCFLDIRSPGLGDTAMYLCATSRGTVSGNTIYFGEGSWLTVV.

This chain uses TRBV5-5 with TRBJ2-1; 7 bases fit TRBD2. The CDR3 sequence is 15 residues long. In germline, CDR1 is SGHKS, CDR2 YYEKEE (reference sequence). After removal of 4 bases from V and 8 bases from J, the junction contained 12 bases not matched to a gene. This CDR3 is CASSPIGRERDEQFF. CDR3 in DNA: TGTGCCAGCAGCCCCATTGGGCGGGAGAGGGATGAGCAGTTCTTC.

This clonotype was counted between two and nine times. V usage is TRBV7-8 and J usage is TRBJ2-1; perhaps TRBD1 as D (6 bases). The end of the DNA aligns better with TRBJ2-7, so the J call may be wrong. CDR1 and CDR2 (germline): SGHVS, FQNEAQ. CDR3 size: 19 residues. The CDR3 reads CASSLSQAGRDMSSYEQYF. The DNA for the CDR3 is TGTGCCAGCAGCTTATCCCAGGCGGGTCGGGACATGAGCTCCTACGAGCAGTACTTC.

The chain uses TRBV12-3 or TRBV12-4 and TRBJ2-5, with D possibly being TRBD1 or TRBD2 (5 bases each). The CDR3 is 15 amino acids. V lost 5 bases and J lost 11, with 24 bases in between. This CDR3 reads CASSRGASSYNEQYF. The CDR3 DNA sequence: TGTGCCAGCAGTAGGGGAGCTAGCTCCTACAATGAGCAGTACTTC.

This clonotype has ten or more counts. The V and J genes are TRBV2 and TRBJ2-5, with a possible D match to TRBD2 (6 bases). This CDR3 has 13 residues. Germline V gene lookup returns CDR1 SNHLY and CDR2 FYNNEI. V was shortened by 9 bases and J by 2 bases, with 13 bases between the two germline ends. The CDR3: CARGGREQETQYF. The CDR3 region has the DNA TGTGCCAGGGGAGGCAGGGAGCAAGAGACCCAGTACTTC.

This clonotype was seen repeatedly, ten times or more. A read error is possible here, since a much larger clone lies one base away. The chain is built from TRBV5-6 and TRBJ2-1, with 7 nucleotides matching TRBD1. TRBJ2-7 explains the end of the DNA better; the J call may be wrong. The germline CDR1 and CDR2 sequences are SGHDT and YYEEEE. The length of the CDR3 is 17 residues. The CDR3: CASSFRDVGTAYNEQYF. As DNA, the CDR3 is TGTGCCAGCAGCTTTCGGGACGTAGGGACAGCGTACAATGAGCAGTACTTC.

In this sample, this clonotype turned up many times. Since a much larger clone is just one base distant, this may be a read error. In nucleotides, the CDR3 is TGTGCCAGCAGCCAAGGACTAGCGGGGGGGAATGAGCAGTACTTC. Encoded protein: CASSQGLAGGNEQYF. V and J are TRBV11-3 and TRBJ2-5, with 15 bases aligning to TRBD2. Germline V gene data show CDR1 as SGHNT and CDR2 as YENEEA. This CDR3 has 15 amino acids. Losses at the gene ends were 5 bases for V and 11 bases for J; bases not matched to a gene: 9.

The chain couples TRBV7-8 to TRBJ2-6; D unclear. V was shortened by 5 bases and J by 0 bases, with 20 bases between the two germline ends. Looked up from germline, CDR1 is SGHVS and CDR2 is FQNEAQ. CDR3 length: 19 amino acids. The CDR3: CASSPLRTKVASGANVLTF. The CDR3 DNA reads TGTGCCAGCAGCCCCCTACGGACGAAGGTCGCCTCTGGGGCCAACGTCCTGACTTTC.

The gene calls are TRBV6-1 and TRBJ2-3, with TRBD2 matching over 7 bases. This CDR3 region has 16 residues. Trimming cost V 7 bases and J 2 bases; bases outside gene matches: 12. Germline V gene sequence: CDR1 MNHNS, CDR2 SASEGT. The CDR3 bases are TGTGCCAGCACTTGGACTAGGAGTTCCTCCACAGATACGCAGTATTTT. It yields the protein CASTWTRSSSTDTQYF.

The table lists this clonotype with many counts. This may come from a read error, since a much larger clone is one base off. V usage is TRBV7-6 and J usage is TRBJ2-1; tentatively, D is TRBD1 or TRBD2 (5 bases each). The J call may be faulty, since TRBJ2-7 better matches the DNA end. The CDR3 spans 14 residues. Germline V gene sequence: CDR1 SGHVS, CDR2 FNYEAQ. The CDR3 DNA reads TGTGCCAGCAGCTTAGCAGGGACCTACAATGAGCAGTACTTC. It is translated as CASSLAGTYNEQYF.

This clonotype rates as medium-sized (0.01 to 0.1%). V usage is TRBV12-3 or TRBV12-4 and J usage is TRBJ2-7; D perhaps matches TRBD2 (7 bases). CDR3 length: 15 residues. The V and J ends lost 3 bases and 0 bases respectively, with 12 bases between them. This chain's CDR3 is CASSFGRGLSYEQYF. Written as DNA, the CDR3 is TGTGCCAGCAGTTTCGGGCGGGGGCTCTCCTACGAGCAGTACTTC.

This clonotype occurred many times. This chain uses TRBV19 with TRBJ2-1, with 9 bases aligning to TRBD1. Germline lookup yields CDR1 LNHDA and CDR2 SQIVND (reference sequence). V lost 5 bases to trimming and J lost 5 bases; unmatched junction nucleotides: 10. This CDR3 contains 16 residues. CDR3 DNA: TGTGCCAGTAGTCCCCCGGGACAGGGCCCCCACAATGAGCAGTTCTTC. This codes for CASSPPGQGPHNEQFF.